Below are 18 T cell receptor beta chains sequenced from a single sample in a study of cytomegalovirus exposure and HLA in healthy donors. The study ran its PCR with 60 Vbeta and 13 Jbeta primers. The assay was immunoSEQ multiplex PCR, and TCRdb's table has in-frame clones only and misses some. Of under 150,000 clones listed, 70% to 85% were seen once; the top ten hold roughly 1.2%. Sequencing was done on a sample of PBMCs. These receptor sequences come from a boy younger than 18 in good health and CMV-seronegative.

Only a few counts were recorded for this clone. The V and J genes are TRBV15 and TRBJ1-2; weak D call: TRBD1 (5 bases). This CDR3 has 13 residues. CDR1 and CDR2 (germline): LNHNV, YYDKDF (reference sequence). The ends were cut back, 5 bases at V and 5 bases at J, with 12 bases in the middle. The CDR3 spells CATSARTKYGYTF. The CDR3, as DNA: TGTGCCACCAGCGCAAGGACAAAATATGGCTACACCTTC. Looking up the rest from reference TRBV15 and TRBJ1-2 gives the full variable domain: DAMVIQNPRYQVTQFGKPVTLSCSQTLNHNVMYWYQQKSSQAPKLLFHYYDKDFNNEADTPDNFQSRRPNTSFCFLDIRSPGLGDTAMYLCATSARTKYGYTFGSGTRLTVV.

The CDR3 nucleotides read TGTGCCAGCAGGTTTAGGACAGGGATCGGGGAGCTGTTTTTT. Translation gives CASRFRTGIGELFF. The rearrangement uses TRBV6-1 and TRBJ2-2, with 8 bases fitting TRBD1. The CDR3 loop spans 14 amino acids. Germline V gives CDR1 MNHNS, CDR2 SASEGT. V lost 6 bases and J lost 7; bases outside the gene matches: 7.

This clone was seen only a few times. V is TRBV19 and J is TRBJ1-1; a possible D gene is TRBD1 (5 bases). The CDR3 runs 17 residues. Germline assignment: CDR1 LNHDA and CDR2 SQIVND (reference sequence). Trimming shortened V by 7 bases and J by 4 bases, and 25 bases separated the two germline ends. CDR3 nucleotide sequence: TGTGCCAGTACCCTAGGCCGGGGGGGGAGGCACACCACTGAAGCTTTCTTT. As protein: CASTLGRGGRHTTEAFF.

The CDR3 sequence is CASSFEGRPTEAFF. The CDR3, as DNA: TGCGCCAGCAGCTTCGAGGGCAGACCCACTGAAGCTTTCTTT. The chain couples TRBV5-1 to TRBJ1-1; the D is unclear. CDR3 length: 14 amino acids. Germline V gives CDR1 SGHRS, CDR2 YFSETQ. V was shortened by 2 bases and J by 4 bases, with 12 bases between the two germline ends. Full variable domain (rest looked up from reference TRBV5-1 and TRBJ1-1): KAGVTQTPRYLIKTRGQQVTLSCSPISGHRSVSWYQQTPGQGLQFLFEYFSETQRNKGNFPGRFSGRQFSNSRSEMNVSTLELGDSALYLCASSFEGRPTEAFFGQGTRLTVV.

This chain links TRBV2 with TRBJ1-1; 9 positions agree with TRBD1. With V trimmed by 3 bases and J by 4 bases, 0 bases remained unmatched. This CDR3 contains 13 residues. CDR1 is SNHLY and CDR2 is FYNNEI in the germline V gene. The CDR3 sequence is CASSEDRGTEAFF. In DNA, the CDR3 is TGTGCCAGCAGTGAGGACAGGGGCACTGAAGCTTTCTTT.

The V and J genes are TRBV19 and TRBJ2-7; the D gene is possibly TRBD1 (5 bases). V lost 3 bases and J lost 2, with 8 bases in between. This CDR3 is built from 13 residues. Germline V gene sequence: CDR1 LNHDA, CDR2 SQIVND (reference sequence). The CDR3 bases are TGTGCCAGTAGTATTGCAGGGACCTACGAGCAGTACTTC. This encodes CASSIAGTYEQYF.

The chain recombines TRBV6-5 with TRBJ2-2; 9 bases match TRBD2. The CDR3 has 15 residues. V was pared by 5 bases and J by 4 bases, with 5 bases of the junction left unmatched. Germline assignment: CDR1 MNHEY and CDR2 SVGAGI. CDR3 sequence (DNA): TGTGCCAGCAGTAATAGCGGGAGCGGCACCGGGGAGCTGTTTTTT. It specifies CASSNSGSGTGELFF.

This clone was found once. As DNA, the CDR3 is TGTGCCAGCAGCTTACAGACAGGGGGAATCTCTGGAAACACCATATATTTT. It encodes CASSLQTGGISGNTIYF. The chain is built from TRBV9 and TRBJ1-3; 9 bases agree with TRBD1. V was pared by 4 bases and J by 0 bases, with 8 bases of the junction left unmatched. The CDR3 sequence is 17 residues long. Germline CDR1 reads SGDLS; CDR2 reads YYNGEE.

The CDR3 loop is CASRTGERYTF. The CDR3 DNA sequence: TGTGCCAGCAGGACCGGGGAGCGCTACACCTTC. The V and J genes are TRBV7-9 and TRBJ1-2; D remains unclear. The germline gives CDR1 SEHNR, CDR2 FQNEAQ (reference sequence). CDR3 length: 11 residues. V was shortened by 6 bases and J by 9 bases, with 11 bases between the two germline ends.

J is TRBJ2-7 and V is TRBV19; D remains unclear. This CDR3 spans 14 amino acids. Trimming pared 0 bases from V and 2 bases from J, leaving 8 bases between. Germline V gene lookup returns CDR1 LNHDA and CDR2 SQIVND (reference sequence). In DNA form, the CDR3 reads TGTGCCAGTAGTATAGATTACAGCCCCTACGAGCAGTACTTC. Its protein is CASSIDYSPYEQYF.

This chain links TRBV10-3 with TRBJ2-1; 13 bases map to TRBD2. CDR1 is ENHRY, CDR2 SYGVKD, per germline. The V and J ends lost 4 bases and 5 bases, in that order; junction bases with no gene match: 5. The CDR3 is 16 residues long. The CDR3 DNA reads TGTGCCATCAGTGCCACCGGGACTAGCGGGAACAATGAGCAGTTCTTC. Protein product: CAISATGTSGNNEQFF.

Only one count was recorded for this clone. The chain joins TRBV5-8 to TRBJ2-1, with 13 bases matching TRBD2. Trimming removed 4 bases from V and 8 bases from J; junction bases left unmatched: 9. The V gene's germline CDR1 is SGHTS and CDR2 YDEGEE. The CDR3 spans 16 residues. CDR3 loop: CASSLGLAGVLDEQFF. DNA for the CDR3: TGTGCCAGCAGCCTTGGACTAGCGGGGGTTTTGGATGAGCAGTTCTTC.

The sample holds a few counts of this clone. The V gene is TRBV30, the J gene TRBJ2-7; 7 bases line up with TRBD1. CDR1 is GTSNPN and CDR2 is SVGIG in the germline V gene (reference sequence). The CDR3 has 14 residues. V shed 4 bases and J 3 bases; nucleotides not matched to a gene: 9. The CDR3 DNA follows: TGTGCCTGGAATGAAGACAGGGTTCGCTACGAGCAGTACTTC. Translated, it gives CAWNEDRVRYEQYF.

The chain has TRBV5-1 and TRBJ1-1; 11 bases agree with TRBD1. This CDR3 comprises 14 residues. CDR1 and CDR2 from the germline V gene are SGHRS and YFSETQ. V lost 4 bases, J lost 4 bases, and 3 bases stayed unmatched. In DNA form, the CDR3 reads TGCGCCAGCAGCCGGGGGACAGGGGGCACTGAAGCTTTCTTT. Its protein is CASSRGTGGTEAFF.

The rearrangement uses TRBV5-1 and TRBJ2-1; D uncertain. Germline values: CDR1 SGHRS, CDR2 YFSETQ. The CDR3 is 13 amino acids. The germline V and J ends were trimmed by 0 bases and 5 bases, with 6 bases remaining between them. The CDR3: CASSLDGNNEQFF. The CDR3 bases are TGCGCCAGCAGCTTGGACGGTAACAATGAGCAGTTCTTC.

J is TRBJ2-1 and V is TRBV15, with TRBD1 matching over 8 bases. The CDR3 loop spans 14 amino acids. The J segment lost 7 bases and the V segment lost 5 bases, leaving 7 bases of the junction unmatched. The germline CDR1 and CDR2 sequences are LNHNV and YYDKDF (reference sequence). The CDR3 DNA sequence: TGTGCCACCAGCGGCGACAGGGGAGGAAATGAGCAGTTCTTC. As protein: CATSGDRGGNEQFF.

The gene calls are TRBV9 and TRBJ1-1; 9 nucleotides line up with TRBD1. The CDR3 extends over 18 amino acids. The germline gives CDR1 SGDLS, CDR2 YYNGEE. J was trimmed by 2 bases and V by 4 bases; bases with no gene match: 15. The DNA of the CDR3 is TGTGCCAGCAGCCTTGGGCCCGGGACAGGGCTTGGAAACACTGAAGCTTTCTTT. It yields the protein CASSLGPGTGLGNTEAFF.

The rearrangement links TRBV5-4 to TRBJ2-6; tentative D call: TRBD1 (5 bases). Deletions cut 2 bases from V and 0 bases from J, with 6 bases between. The CDR3 spans 15 residues. Germline CDR1 SGHNT, CDR2 YYREEE (reference sequence). CDR3 bases: TGTGCCAGCAGCTTCGACAGCTCTGGGGCCAACGTCCTGACTTTC. It codes for CASSFDSSGANVLTF. Full variable domain (outside the CDR3, taken from reference TRBV5-4 and TRBJ2-6): ETGVTQSPTHLIKTRGQQVTLRCSSQSGHNTVSWYQQALGQGPQFIFQYYREEENGRGNFPPRFSGLQFPNYSSELNVNALELDDSALYLCASSFDSSGANVLTFGAGSRLTVL.